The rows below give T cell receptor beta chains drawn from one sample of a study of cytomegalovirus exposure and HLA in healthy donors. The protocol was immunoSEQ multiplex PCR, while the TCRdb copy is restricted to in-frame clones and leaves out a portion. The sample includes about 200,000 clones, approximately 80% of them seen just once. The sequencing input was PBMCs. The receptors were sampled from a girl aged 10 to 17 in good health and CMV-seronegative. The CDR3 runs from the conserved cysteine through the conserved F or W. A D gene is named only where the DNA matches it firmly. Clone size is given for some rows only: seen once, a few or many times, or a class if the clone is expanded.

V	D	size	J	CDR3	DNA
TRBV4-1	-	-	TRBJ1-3	CASSQTRGTIYF	TGCGCCAGCAGCCAAACGCGGGGCACCATATATTTT
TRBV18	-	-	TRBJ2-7	CASSTGGSSYEQYF	TGTGCCAGCTCAACTGGGGGGTCCTCCTACGAGCAGTACTTC
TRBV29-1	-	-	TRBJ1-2	CSVESRQDYTF	TGCAGCGTTGAAAGTCGCCAGGACTACACCTTC
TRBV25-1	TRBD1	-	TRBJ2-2	CASSALDRLASAGELFF	TGTGCCAGCAGCGCGCTGGACAGGTTGGCTTCCGCCGGGGAGCTGTTTTTT
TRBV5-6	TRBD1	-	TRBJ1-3	CASSLVRTGGNTIYF	TGTGCCAGCAGCTTGGTCCGGACAGGGGGAAACACCATATATTTT
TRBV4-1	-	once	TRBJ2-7	CASSQDPPGSASYEQYF	TGCGCCAGCAGCCAAGATCCCCCAGGCTCGGCTTCCTACGAGCAGTACTTC
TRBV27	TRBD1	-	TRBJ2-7	CASRTGQTLYEQYF	TGTGCCAGCAGAACGGGACAGACCCTATACGAGCAGTACTTC
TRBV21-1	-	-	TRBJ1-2	CASSLDGTGGSYGYTF	TGTGCCAGCAGCCTTGACGGGACAGGAGGCAGCTATGGCTACACCTTC
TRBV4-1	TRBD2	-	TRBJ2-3	CASSQALSGGSTDTQYF	TGCGCCAGCAGCCAAGCGCTTAGCGGGGGCTCCACAGATACGCAGTATTTT
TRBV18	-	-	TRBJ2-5	CASSPSKGGGETQYF	TGTGCCAGCTCCCCCTCTAAGGGGGGAGGGGAGACCCAGTACTTC
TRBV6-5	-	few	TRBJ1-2	CASRPDPRGSYGYTF	TGTGCCAGCAGGCCCGACCCGCGGGGCAGCTATGGCTACACCTTC
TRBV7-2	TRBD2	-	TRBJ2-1	CASRSGTSGGVSYNEQFF	TGTGCCAGCAGATCCGGGACTAGCGGGGGGGTCTCCTACAATGAGCAGTTCTTC
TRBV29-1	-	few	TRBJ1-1	CSVAQGYGTEAFF	TGCAGCGTTGCTCAGGGGTACGGCACTGAAGCTTTCTTT
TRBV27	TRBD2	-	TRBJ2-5	CASSSVTGEGLYF	TGTGCCAGCAGTTCGGTTACGGGGGAGGGCTTGTACTTC
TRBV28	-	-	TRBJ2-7	CASSPRKGGQEQYF	TGTGCCAGCAGTCCCCGGAAGGGGGGACAGGAGCAGTACTTC
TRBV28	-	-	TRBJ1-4	CASSPRGLEEKLFF	TGTGCCAGCAGTCCTAGGGGTTTAGAAGAAAAACTGTTTTTT
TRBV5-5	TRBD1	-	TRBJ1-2	CASSVTQWGQGFYGYTF	TGTGCCAGCAGCGTTACTCAATGGGGACAGGGGTTTTATGGCTACACCTTC
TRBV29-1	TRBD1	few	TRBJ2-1	CSVEGQGYEQFF	TGCAGCGTGGAGGGACAGGGGTATGAGCAGTTCTTC
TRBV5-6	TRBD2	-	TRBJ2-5	CASSLGLAGGLEETQYF	TGTGCCAGCAGCTTGGGACTAGCGGGAGGTTTGGAAGAGACCCAGTACTTC
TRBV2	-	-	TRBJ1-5	CASTLRGGGYSNQPQHF	TGTGCCAGCACCCTTCGGGGTGGAGGGTATAGCAATCAGCCCCAGCATTTT
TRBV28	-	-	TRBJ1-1	CASFEDNPALNTEAFF	TGTGCCAGCTTTGAGGACAACCCAGCCTTAAACACTGAAGCTTTCTTT
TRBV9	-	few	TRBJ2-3	CASSPQARDLVDTQYF	TGTGCCAGCAGCCCCCAAGCCCGGGACTTAGTAGATACGCAGTATTTT
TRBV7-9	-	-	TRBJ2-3	CASSGHPRGVGTQYF	TGTGCCAGCAGCGGCCATCCGCGGGGCGTAGGAACGCAGTATTTT
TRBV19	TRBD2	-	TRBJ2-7	CASQKREGLGEQYF	TGTGCCAGCCAAAAGCGGGAGGGCCTCGGGGAGCAGTACTTC
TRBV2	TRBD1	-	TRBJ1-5	CASNFQGGNQPQHF	TGTGCCAGCAACTTCCAGGGGGGCAATCAGCCCCAGCATTTT
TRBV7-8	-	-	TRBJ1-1	CASSPRLNTEAFF	TGTGCCAGCAGCCCCCGGTTGAACACTGAAGCTTTCTTT
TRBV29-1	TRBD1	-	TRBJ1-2	CSAGGTVDYGYTF	TGCAGCGCGGGGGGGACAGTTGACTATGGCTACACCTTC
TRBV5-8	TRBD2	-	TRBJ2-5	CASSPGGGPLAVETQYF	TGTGCCAGCAGCCCGGGCGGGGGGCCGCTCGCTGTAGAGACCCAGTACTTC
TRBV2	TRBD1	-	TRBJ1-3	CASRNGQVLVSGNTIYF	TGTGCCAGCAGAAACGGACAGGTCTTGGTCTCTGGAAACACCATATATTTT
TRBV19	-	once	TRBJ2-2	CASSDIRGGELFF	TGTGCCAGTAGTGATATCAGGGGCGGTGAGCTGTTTTTT
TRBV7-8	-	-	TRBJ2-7	CASSPSHYEQYF	TGTGCCAGCAGCCCCTCACACTACGAGCAGTACTTC
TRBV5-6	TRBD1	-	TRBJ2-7	CASSLDRYEQYF	TGTGCCAGCAGCCTGGACAGGTACGAGCAGTACTTC
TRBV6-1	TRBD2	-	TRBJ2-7	CASSEEPSGSSYEQYF	TGTGCCAGCAGTGAAGAGCCTAGCGGGAGTTCCTACGAGCAGTACTTC
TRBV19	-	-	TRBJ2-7	CASSLQPGPPYEQYF	TGTGCCAGTAGTCTTCAGCCGGGTCCACCCTACGAGCAGTACTTC
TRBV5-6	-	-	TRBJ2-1	CASSLVSRVKGEQFF	TGTGCCAGCAGCTTGGTTAGCAGGGTTAAGGGTGAGCAGTTCTTC
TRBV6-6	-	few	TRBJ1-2	CASSYTPDTYGYTF	TGTGCCAGCAGTTACACGCCCGACACGTATGGCTACACCTTC
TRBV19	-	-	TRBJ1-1	CASSTRGENTEAFF	TGTGCCAGTAGTACCCGGGGGGAGAACACTGAAGCTTTCTTT
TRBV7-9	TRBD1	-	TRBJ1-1	CASIGQGTEAFF	TGTGCCAGCATCGGACAGGGCACTGAAGCTTTCTTT
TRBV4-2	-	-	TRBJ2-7	CASSQDGWAESYEQYF	TGTGCCAGCAGCCAAGATGGGTGGGCTGAGTCCTACGAGCAGTACTTC
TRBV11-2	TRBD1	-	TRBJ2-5	CASSPRTGGGQETQYF	TGTGCCAGCAGCCCAAGGACAGGGGGCGGTCAAGAGACCCAGTACTTC
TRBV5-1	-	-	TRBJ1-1	CASRQGTNTEAFF	TGCGCCAGCAGGCAGGGAACGAACACTGAAGCTTTCTTT
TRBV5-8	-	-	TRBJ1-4	CASSPAGATNEKLFF	TGTGCCAGCAGCCCCGCGGGGGCGACTAATGAAAAACTGTTTTTT
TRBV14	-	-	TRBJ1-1	CASSPNQRFNTEAFF	TGTGCCAGCAGCCCCAATCAGCGCTTCAACACTGAAGCTTTCTTT
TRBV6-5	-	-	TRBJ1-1	CASRGGGETTEAFF	TGTGCCAGCAGGGGGGGTGGGGAGACCACTGAAGCTTTCTTT
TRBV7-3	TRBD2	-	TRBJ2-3	CASSLSGLAGPDTQYF	TGTGCCAGCAGCTTATCGGGACTAGCGGGACCAGATACGCAGTATTTT
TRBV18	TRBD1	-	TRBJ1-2	CASSLTGTELSGYTF	TGTGCCAGCTCACTAACCGGGACAGAGCTATCTGGCTACACCTTC
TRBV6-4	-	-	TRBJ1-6	CASSGTGNSPLHF	TGTGCCAGCAGTGGGACTGGGAATTCACCCCTCCACTTT
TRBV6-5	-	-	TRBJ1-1	CASSYGRGGSTEAFF	TGTGCCAGCAGTTACGGAAGGGGAGGAAGCACTGAAGCTTTCTTT
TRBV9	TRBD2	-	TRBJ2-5	CASSRWAGEQTQYF	TGTGCCAGCAGCCGCTGGGCGGGGGAACAGACCCAGTACTTC
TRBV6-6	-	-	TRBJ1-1	CASRNRQLMNTEAFF	TGTGCCAGCAGAAATCGACAGTTGATGAACACTGAAGCTTTCTTT
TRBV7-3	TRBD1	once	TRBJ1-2	CASSLSGTGFGYTF	TGTGCCAGCAGCTTATCCGGGACAGGCTTTGGCTACACCTTC
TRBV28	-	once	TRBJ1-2	CASSVRVDGYTF	TGTGCCAGCAGTGTACGGGTGGATGGCTACACCTTC
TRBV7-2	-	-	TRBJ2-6	CASSPQGALSSGANVLTF	TGTGCCAGCAGCCCACAGGGAGCCCTATCCTCTGGGGCCAACGTCCTGACTTTC
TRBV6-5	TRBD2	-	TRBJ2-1	CASSYSMGLAINEQFF	TGTGCCAGCAGTTACTCGATGGGACTAGCGATCAATGAGCAGTTCTTC
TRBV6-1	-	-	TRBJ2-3	CASTVSGPTDTQYF	TGTGCCAGCACGGTGAGCGGCCCCACAGATACGCAGTATTTT
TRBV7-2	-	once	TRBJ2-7	CASSLYFYEQYF	TGTGCCAGCAGCTTATACTTTTACGAGCAGTACTTC
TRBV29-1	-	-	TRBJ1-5	CSVIHEDSNQPQHF	TGCAGCGTAATACACGAAGATAGCAATCAGCCCCAGCATTTT